This T cell receptor (beta chain) was obtained from a study of T cell repertoires in cytomegalovirus infection. The wider study: CMV epitopes in the study were HLA-C-restricted (recently identified) and HLA-B-restricted (well studied). Matching HLA type, along with CMV infection, was indicated by public TCR beta signatures. Study results and limitations: HLA-C-restricted, CMV-specific TCR beta clonotypes were dominant ex vivo.

Trimming pared 5 bases from V and 4 bases from J, leaving 8 bases between. CDR3 length equals 11 residues. Per germline, CDR1 SQVTM and CDR2 ANQGSEA. Each CDR3 protein is one row after TCRdb ran MiXCR on the reads. The data contain under 450,000 distinct CDR3 sequences, about a third of them singletons. With respect to this clonotype: As yet, its antigen is unknown.

The sequence was obtained from a human donor in good health (CMV status not recorded). Some clones in this sample may be carry-over from other donors' samples. The sample consisted of cultured PBMCs, taken from culture after CMV antigen stimulation. J is TRBJ1-2 and V is TRBV29-1; D gene uncertain. The CDR3 DNA reads as TGCAGCGTTAAGGAGATCTATGGCTACACCTTC. Its protein product is CSVKEIYGYTF.